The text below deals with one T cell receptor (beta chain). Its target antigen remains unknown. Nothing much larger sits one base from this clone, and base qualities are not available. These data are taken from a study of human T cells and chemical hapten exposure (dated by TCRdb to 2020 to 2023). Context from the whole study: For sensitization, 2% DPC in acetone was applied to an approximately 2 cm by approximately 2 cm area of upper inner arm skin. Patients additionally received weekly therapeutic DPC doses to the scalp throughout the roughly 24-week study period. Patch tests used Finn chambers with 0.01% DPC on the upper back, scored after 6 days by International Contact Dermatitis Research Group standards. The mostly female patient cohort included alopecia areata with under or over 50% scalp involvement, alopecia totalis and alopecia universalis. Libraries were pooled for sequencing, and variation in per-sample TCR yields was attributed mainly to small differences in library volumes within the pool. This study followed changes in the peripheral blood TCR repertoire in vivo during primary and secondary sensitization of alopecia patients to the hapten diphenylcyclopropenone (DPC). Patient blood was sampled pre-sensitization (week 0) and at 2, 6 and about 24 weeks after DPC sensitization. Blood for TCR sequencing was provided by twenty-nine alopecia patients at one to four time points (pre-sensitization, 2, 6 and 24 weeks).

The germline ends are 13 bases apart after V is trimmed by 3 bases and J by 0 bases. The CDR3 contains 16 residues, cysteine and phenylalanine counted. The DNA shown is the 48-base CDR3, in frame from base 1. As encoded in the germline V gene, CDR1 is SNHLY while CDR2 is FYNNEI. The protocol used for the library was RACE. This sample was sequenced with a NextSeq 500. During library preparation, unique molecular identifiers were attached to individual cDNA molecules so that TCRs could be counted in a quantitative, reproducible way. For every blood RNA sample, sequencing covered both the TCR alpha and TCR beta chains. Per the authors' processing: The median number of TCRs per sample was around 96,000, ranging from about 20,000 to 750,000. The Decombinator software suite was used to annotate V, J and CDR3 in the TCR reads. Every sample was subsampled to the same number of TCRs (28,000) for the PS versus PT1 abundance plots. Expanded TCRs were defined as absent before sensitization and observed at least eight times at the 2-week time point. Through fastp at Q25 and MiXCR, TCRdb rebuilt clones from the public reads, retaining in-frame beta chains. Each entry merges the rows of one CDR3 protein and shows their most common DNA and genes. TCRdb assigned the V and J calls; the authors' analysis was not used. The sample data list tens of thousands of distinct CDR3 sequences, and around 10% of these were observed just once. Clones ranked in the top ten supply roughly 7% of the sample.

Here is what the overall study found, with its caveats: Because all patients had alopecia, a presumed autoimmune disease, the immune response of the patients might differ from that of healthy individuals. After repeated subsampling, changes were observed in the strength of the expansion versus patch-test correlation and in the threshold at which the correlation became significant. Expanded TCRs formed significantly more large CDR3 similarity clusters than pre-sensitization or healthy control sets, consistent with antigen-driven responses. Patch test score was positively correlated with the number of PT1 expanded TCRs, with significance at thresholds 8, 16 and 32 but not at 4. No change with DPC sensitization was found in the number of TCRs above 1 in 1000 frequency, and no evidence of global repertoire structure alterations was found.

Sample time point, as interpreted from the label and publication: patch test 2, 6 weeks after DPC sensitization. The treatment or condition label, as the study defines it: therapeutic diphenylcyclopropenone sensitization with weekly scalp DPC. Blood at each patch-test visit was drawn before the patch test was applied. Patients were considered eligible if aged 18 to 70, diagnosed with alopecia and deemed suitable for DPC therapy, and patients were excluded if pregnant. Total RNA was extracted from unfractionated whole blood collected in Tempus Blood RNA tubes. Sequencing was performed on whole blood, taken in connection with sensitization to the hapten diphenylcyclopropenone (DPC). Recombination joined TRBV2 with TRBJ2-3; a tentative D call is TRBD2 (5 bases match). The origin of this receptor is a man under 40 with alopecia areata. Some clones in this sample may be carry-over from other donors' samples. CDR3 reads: CASSDGIARSTDTQYF. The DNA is TGTGCCAGCAGTGACGGTATAGCGCGAAGCACAGATACGCAGTATTTT.